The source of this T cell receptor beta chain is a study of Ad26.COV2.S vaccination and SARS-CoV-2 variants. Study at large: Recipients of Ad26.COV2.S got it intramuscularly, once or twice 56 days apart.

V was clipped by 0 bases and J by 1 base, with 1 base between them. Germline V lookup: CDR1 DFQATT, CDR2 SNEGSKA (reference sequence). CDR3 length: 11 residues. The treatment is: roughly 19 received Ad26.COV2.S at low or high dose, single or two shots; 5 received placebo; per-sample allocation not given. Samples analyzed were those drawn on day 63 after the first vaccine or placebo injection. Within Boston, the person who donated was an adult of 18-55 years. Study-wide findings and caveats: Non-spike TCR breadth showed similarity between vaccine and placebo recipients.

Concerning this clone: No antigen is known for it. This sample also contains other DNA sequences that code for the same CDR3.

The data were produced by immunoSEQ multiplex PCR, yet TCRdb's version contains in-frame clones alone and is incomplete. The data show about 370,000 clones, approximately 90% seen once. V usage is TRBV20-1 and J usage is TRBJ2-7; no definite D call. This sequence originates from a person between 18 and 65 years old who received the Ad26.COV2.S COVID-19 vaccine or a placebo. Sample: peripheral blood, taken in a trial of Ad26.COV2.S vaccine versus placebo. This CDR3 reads CSARESYEQYF. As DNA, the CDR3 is TGCAGTGCTAGAGAGTCCTACGAGCAGTACTTC.